This TCR beta chain stems from a study of response to subunit inactivated influenza vaccine. Study results and limitations: The authors proposed limited new T cell recruitment per seasonal influenza vaccination.

TCRdb analysed the RT-PCR reads with MiXCR anew, one entry per CDR3 protein. The table lists some 640,000 distinct CDR3 sequences, 14% of them singletons, with approximately 7% in the top ten. In its sample, this clonotype was seen a few times. The antigen remains undetermined. Germline V CDR1 and CDR2: MNHEY, SVGEGT. With 4 bases removed from V and 5 bases from J, the gap between germline ends came to 13 bases. CDR3 length: 14 residues. The receptor's source is a man aged 50 or older who received an inactivated influenza vaccine. The chain combines TRBV6-2 or TRBV6-3 with TRBJ2-3; weak D call: TRBD2 (7 bases). The specimen comprised PBMCs from blood, sampled 14 to 15 days before vaccination. The DNA of the CDR3 is TGTGCCAGCAGTTCTGGACTAGGGGGAGATACGCAGTATTTT. Amino acid sequence: CASSSGLGGDTQYF.